The rows below give T cell receptor beta chains drawn from one sample of a study of cytomegalovirus exposure and HLA in healthy donors. Here immunoSEQ multiplex PCR was the method, and the copy in TCRdb shows in-frame clones only, minus some. The sample gives some 150,000 clones, around four fifths of which show up once; 1.9% is in the top ten. The specimen was PBMCs. These receptors were taken from a woman in her 40s in good health and CMV-seronegative. Both conserved end residues are part of each CDR3. Each record gives: CDR3 length, V gene, CDR3 protein.

14	TRBV4-3	CASSQDLGVQPQHF
17	TRBV27	CASSPRTSGRAVGEQFF
16	TRBV29-1	CSVEWDPAGNTGELFF
14	TRBV7-3	CASSSGSGTDTQYF
12	TRBV13	CASSLVGQPQHF
17	TRBV6-4	CASSSSGTGGALEGYTF
12	TRBV2	CASSRGSYEQYF
11	TRBV7-9	CASSEANEQFF
14	TRBV6-1	CASSETSGRNEQFF
14	TRBV28	CASSLSGSSYEQYF
15	TRBV27	CASTRGTGITGELFF
16	TRBV9	CASSGQGAPGTDTQYF
15	TRBV6-5	CASSPLAGNTGELFF
13	TRBV4-3	CASSQVSNSPLHF
14	TRBV6-5	CASSYSNRGYGYTF
15	TRBV27	CASSIDRVHNQPQHF
15	TRBV19	CASSPAGYSYNEQFF
15	TRBV2	CASSEQAGTYTEAFF
15	TRBV5-1	CASSFSGRATDTQYF
17	TRBV7-3	CASRLGGGPASTDTQYF
17	TRBV9	CASSADPVGLAPYEQYF
15	TRBV4-1	CASSQDGHSGNTIYF
12	TRBV11-1	CASSPNTGELFF
13	TRBV5-1	CASSLAGSYEQYF
15	TRBV9	CASSVGLADFNEQFF
17	TRBV9	CASSTHPGTGSNTEAFF
15	TRBV19	CASSSSGRASNEQFF
15	TRBV9	CASSPLTGVLGEAFF
14	TRBV7-2	CASTIDRGIYGYTF
15	TRBV28	CASSSQRSLSYEQYF
12	TRBV30	CAWSAAGTEAFF
15	TRBV19	CASSMSRRARGKLFF
13	TRBV6-5	CASSDGVLLRAFF
14	TRBV6-5	CASSSLNRGDEAFF
14	TRBV2	CASKGQGVATEAFF
15	TRBV5-1	CASSGTGGPAYEQYF
16	TRBV4-3	CASSQVLGTSYNEQFF
15	TRBV6-5	CASSYEGQGYNEQFF
15	TRBV28	CASRPWSGSINEQFF
15	TRBV11-2	CASTQVTGVFTEAFF
16	TRBV15	CATSRDKTSGSYEQYF
14	TRBV11-3	CASSLGGGEETQYF
15	TRBV6-5	CASSYSGTGQGEQYF
13	TRBV27	CASSPLQGIEAFF
17	TRBV7-8	CASSIFTGDRGKDEQFF
18	TRBV28	CASSSTGQGALSGNTIYF
16	TRBV4-2	CASSQEGAGLQETQYF
13	TRBV9	CASSVEGSQPQHF
16	TRBV7-3	CASSLPLAGSTDTQYF
16	TRBV4-3	CASSQGLAEPYNEQFF
13	TRBV28	CASSFRGYYGYTF
13	TRBV5-4	CASSLDGSYEQYF
16	TRBV29-1	CSVAGLAGAGTGELFF
14	TRBV5-1	CASGDPTGAYEQYF